These 20 T cell receptor beta chains were all obtained from the same sample, sequenced in a study of cytomegalovirus exposure and HLA in healthy donors. PCR amplification relied on 60 Vbeta primers (plus 13 Jbeta primers). Repertoires were generated with immunoSEQ multiplex PCR, while TCRdb's copy carries only in-frame clones and drops some. This table holds approximately 190,000 clones, around 84% found once. Sequenced sample: PBMCs. Every receptor here comes from a woman between 45 and 60 years old in good health and CMV-seropositive.

The sample holds one count of this clone. Additional DNA sequences in this sample encode the identical CDR3. The CDR3 DNA reads TGTGCCAGCACCAAAACCGAGAACTATGGCTACACCTTC. Translated: CASTKTENYGYTF. The gene calls are TRBV6-5 and TRBJ1-2; D gene ambiguous. This CDR3 is built from 13 residues. Deletions cut 7 bases from V and 2 bases from J, with 11 bases between. Germline values: CDR1 MNHEY, CDR2 SVGAGI.

This clone was seen once. This chain connects TRBV5-8 to TRBJ2-7, with 8 bases that match TRBD1. The germline V gene has CDR1 SGHTS and CDR2 YDEGEE. The CDR3 consists of 15 residues. J was trimmed by 4 bases and V by 0 bases; bases with no gene match: 6. The CDR3 region is CASSLAPDRAYEQYF. The CDR3 DNA is TGTGCCAGCAGCTTGGCCCCGGACAGGGCTTACGAGCAGTACTTC.

The chain joins TRBV4-3 to TRBJ2-7, with 13 bases aligning to TRBD2. The CDR3 covers 18 residues. Germline V gene sequence: CDR1 LGHNA, CDR2 YSLEER. Trimming at V came to 3 bases and at J to 1 base, leaving 9 bases not matched to a gene. The chain's CDR3 is CASSQGTSGALGSYEQYF. CDR3 in DNA: TGCGCCAGCAGCCAGGGGACTAGCGGGGCCCTGGGGTCCTACGAGCAGTACTTC.

This rearrangement joins TRBV19 to TRBJ2-7, with D unclear. CDR1 is LNHDA, CDR2 SQIVND, per germline (reference sequence). There are 15 residues in the CDR3. Between the trimmed V and J ends, which lost 6 bases and 0 bases, there was a span of 15 bases. CDR3 nucleotide sequence: TGTGCCAGTAGCCTGACACTGCGAAGCTCCTACGAGCAGTACTTC. Protein sequence: CASSLTLRSSYEQYF.

V and J are TRBV9 and TRBJ2-3; no reliable D call. Germline loops: CDR1 SGDLS, CDR2 YYNGEE. The CDR3 has 14 amino acids. V lost 0 bases and J 0 bases, leaving 5 bases between the germline ends. CDR3 nucleotides: TGTGCCAGCAGCGTAGCCGTTAGCACAGATACGCAGTATTTT. Residues: CASSVAVSTDTQYF.

Written as DNA, the CDR3 is TGTGCCAGTAGTATCGGGACAGGCCTATTAGGCAATCAGCCCCAGCATTTT. Protein sequence: CASSIGTGLLGNQPQHF. J is TRBJ1-5 and V is TRBV19, with TRBD1 matching over 8 bases. The germline gives CDR1 LNHDA, CDR2 SQIVND (reference sequence). V trimming: 3 bases; J trimming: 2 bases; junction bases outside the gene matches: 9. CDR3 length: 17 amino acids. Based on the CDR3 plus reference TRBV19 and TRBJ1-5, the full variable domain is DGGITQSPKYLFRKEGQNVTLSCEQNLNHDAMYWYRQDPGQGLRLIYYSQIVNDFQKGDIAEGYSVSREKKESFPLTVTSAQKNPTAFYLCASSIGTGLLGNQPQHFGDGTRLSIL.

This clone was recorded a few times. V is TRBV5-6 and J is TRBJ1-5; 7 bases are shared with TRBD1. This CDR3 is 15 amino acids long. The J segment lost 9 bases and the V segment lost 0 bases, leaving 9 bases of the junction unmatched. Germline values: CDR1 SGHDT, CDR2 YYEEEE. CDR3 in amino acids: CASSLGGDSPSPQHF. The CDR3 DNA follows: TGTGCCAGCAGCTTGGGCGGGGACAGTCCGTCGCCCCAGCATTTT.

This clone was seen just once. The chain recombines TRBV4-1 with TRBJ2-1, with D perhaps matching TRBD2 (7 bases). Germline-derived CDR1 and CDR2 are MGHRA and YSYEKL. Trimming shortened V by 4 bases and J by 1 base, and 14 bases separated the two germline ends. The CDR3 is made up of 16 amino acids. CDR3: CASSRGRGGSYNEQFF. CDR3 in DNA: TGCGCCAGCAGCCGAGGGAGGGGGGGATCCTACAATGAGCAGTTCTTC.

This clone turned up a few times. The chain recombines TRBV7-9 with TRBJ1-2; maybe TRBD1 (5 bases). V was clipped by 1 base and J by 6 bases, with 6 bases between them. CDR3 size: 12 residues. From germline, CDR1 is SEHNR and CDR2 FQNEAQ (reference sequence). The CDR3 bases are TGTGCCAGCAGCTTAGGGACACATGGCTACACCTTC. Residues: CASSLGTHGYTF.

This clone showed up just once. V gene TRBV5-1 combines with J gene TRBJ2-5; D is possibly TRBD1 (5 bases). The germline V gene has CDR1 SGHRS and CDR2 YFSETQ. Trimming removed 3 bases from V and 9 bases from J, with 9 bases in between. CDR3 length: 11 residues. CDR3 loop: CASSYEGAQYF. The CDR3 DNA sequence: TGCGCCAGCAGCTATGAAGGGGCCCAGTACTTC.

The CDR3 coding sequence is TGCGCCAGCAGCTCGGGACTAGCGGGGAACACAGATACGCAGTATTTT. Its translation: CASSSGLAGNTDTQYF. This chain connects TRBV5-1 to TRBJ2-3; 13 positions agree with TRBD2. The V and J ends lost 3 bases and 2 bases, in that order; junction bases with no gene match: 3. The CDR3 has 16 amino acids. Germline CDR1 is SGHRS and CDR2 is YFSETQ. The full variable domain, in which reference TRBV5-1 and TRBJ2-3 provide the parts outside the CDR3, is KAGVTQTPRYLIKTRGQQVTLSCSPISGHRSVSWYQQTPGQGLQFLFEYFSETQRNKGNFPGRFSGRQFSNSRSEMNVSTLELGDSALYLCASSSGLAGNTDTQYFGPGTRLTVL.

The chain combines TRBV7-8 with TRBJ1-1; D not resolved. V was shortened by 6 bases and J by 1 base, with 9 bases between the two germline ends. The CDR3 contains 13 residues. Germline V gene lookup returns CDR1 SGHVS and CDR2 FQNEAQ. The CDR3 sequence is CASSIQQNTEAFF. In DNA form, the CDR3 reads TGTGCCAGCAGTATACAGCAGAACACTGAAGCTTTCTTT.

This clone is a singleton in its sample. CDR3: CASSLVNTKNIQYF. CDR3 sequence (DNA): TGTGCCAGCAGCTTAGTTAATACCAAAAACATTCAGTACTTC. V and J are TRBV11-2 and TRBJ2-4; no reliable D call. CDR1 is SGHAT and CDR2 is FQNNGV in the germline V gene. With 1 base removed from V and 2 bases from J, the gap between germline ends came to 6 bases. CDR3 length: 14 residues.

This sequence joins TRBV7-9 and TRBJ1-3, with unresolved D. The germline V and J ends were trimmed by 1 base and 11 bases, with 9 bases remaining between them. The CDR3 consists of 12 residues. CDR1 and CDR2 from the germline V gene are SEHNR and FQNEAQ (reference sequence). In DNA, the CDR3 is TGTGCCAGCAGCTTAGACTCCTCCTCCATATATTTT. It yields the protein CASSLDSSSIYF. Full variable domain (remainder filled in from reference TRBV7-9 and TRBJ1-3): DTGVSQNPRHKITKRGQNVTFRCDPISEHNRLYWYRQTLGQGPEFLTYFQNEAQLEKSRLLSDRFSAERPKGSFSTLEIQRTEQGDSAMYLCASSLDSSSIYFGEGSWLTVV.

The rearrangement links TRBV30 to TRBJ1-1; D is perhaps TRBD1 (5 bases). This CDR3 comprises 17 residues. Germline values: CDR1 GTSNPN, CDR2 SVGIG (reference sequence). V was trimmed by 0 bases and J by 0 bases, leaving 17 bases between them. The CDR3 DNA is TGTGCCTGGAGTGTTCCAGGGAGGCGGAGGATGAACACTGAAGCTTTCTTT. Its translation: CAWSVPGRRRMNTEAFF.

The V gene is TRBV27, the J gene TRBJ2-2; 10 nucleotides match TRBD2. J lost 2 bases, V lost 5 bases, and 5 bases had no gene match. Looked up from germline, CDR1 is MNHEY and CDR2 is SMNVEV (reference sequence). This CDR3 is 16 amino acids long. The CDR3 region has the DNA TGTGCCAGCAGTCCCGGACTAGCGGCTAACACCGGGGAGCTGTTTTTT. Its protein is CASSPGLAANTGELFF.

The chain combines TRBV16 with TRBJ2-7; 10 bases align to TRBD1. The CDR3 covers 15 residues. Germline loops: CDR1 KGHSY, CDR2 FQNENV. V gave up 1 base and J gave up 6 bases; unmatched junction bases: 6. The CDR3 nucleotides are TGTGCCAGCAGCCAATTTGGACAGGGGGGGAGCGAGCAGTACTTC. Residues: CASSQFGQGGSEQYF.

The chain carries TRBV19 and TRBJ2-4; 9 bases align to TRBD1. V lost 3 bases and J lost 0; bases outside the gene matches: 9. Germline V lookup: CDR1 LNHDA, CDR2 SQIVND (reference sequence). This CDR3 has 18 residues. The CDR3 sequence is CASSMLVGQGSAKNIQYF. CDR3 in DNA: TGTGCCAGTAGTATGTTGGTCGGACAGGGGTCAGCCAAAAACATTCAGTACTTC. Drawing the rest from reference TRBV19 and TRBJ2-4, the complete variable domain is DGGITQSPKYLFRKEGQNVTLSCEQNLNHDAMYWYRQDPGQGLRLIYYSQIVNDFQKGDIAEGYSVSREKKESFPLTVTSAQKNPTAFYLCASSMLVGQGSAKNIQYFGAGTRLSVL.

J is TRBJ2-5 and V is TRBV14, with 8 bases fitting TRBD1. The CDR3 length is 17 residues. CDR1 SGHDN and CDR2 FVKESK come from the germline V gene. V was pared by 1 base and J by 6 bases, with 13 bases of the junction left unmatched. CDR3 nucleotides: TGTGCCAGCAGCCAAGGCACCAAGGGGACAGGCGGGAAGACCCAGTACTTC. Translating gives CASSQGTKGTGGKTQYF. Looking up the rest from reference TRBV14 and TRBJ2-5 gives the full variable domain: EAGVTQFPSHSVIEKGQTVTLRCDPISGHDNLYWYRRVMGKEIKFLLHFVKESKQDESGMPNNRFLAERTGGTYSTLKVQPAELEDSGVYFCASSQGTKGTGGKTQYFGPGTRLLVL.

This clone was seen a few times. This chain links TRBV7-9 with TRBJ2-3, with TRBD2 matching 13 bases. Per germline, CDR1 SEHNR and CDR2 FQNEAQ (reference sequence). The CDR3 is 15 residues long. The V and J ends lost 9 bases and 5 bases, in that order; junction bases with no gene match: 8. Here the CDR3 DNA reads TGTGCCAGACAGGAACTAGCGGGGGGGAGAGATACGCAGTATTTT. This codes for CARQELAGGRDTQYF.